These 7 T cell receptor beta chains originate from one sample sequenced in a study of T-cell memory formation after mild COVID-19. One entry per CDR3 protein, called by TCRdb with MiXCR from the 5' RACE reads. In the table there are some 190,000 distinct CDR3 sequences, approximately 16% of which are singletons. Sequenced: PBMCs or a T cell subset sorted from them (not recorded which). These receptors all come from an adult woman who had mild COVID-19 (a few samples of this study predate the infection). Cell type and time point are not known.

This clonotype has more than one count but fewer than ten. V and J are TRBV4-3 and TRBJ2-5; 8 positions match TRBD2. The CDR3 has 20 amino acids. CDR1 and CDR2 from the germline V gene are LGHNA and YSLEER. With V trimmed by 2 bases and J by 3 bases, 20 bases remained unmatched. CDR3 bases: TGCGCCAGCAGCCAAAGACGGGCGATAGCGGGAACTCTACAAGAAGAGACCCAGTACTTC. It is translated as CASSQRRAIAGTLQEETQYF.

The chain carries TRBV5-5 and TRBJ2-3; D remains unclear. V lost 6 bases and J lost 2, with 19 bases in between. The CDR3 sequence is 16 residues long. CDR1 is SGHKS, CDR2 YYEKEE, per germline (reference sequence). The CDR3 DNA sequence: TGTGCCAGCACCCCGAGGTTGGGCCTTTACACAGATACGCAGTATTTT. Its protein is CASTPRLGLYTDTQYF.

CDR3 in amino acids: CSANQVVNTEAFF. DNA of the CDR3: TGCAGTGCTAATCAGGTCGTGAACACTGAAGCTTTCTTT. The rearrangement uses TRBV20-1 and TRBJ1-1; unclear D gene. Deletions cut 4 bases from V and 0 bases from J, with 9 bases between. Looked up from germline, CDR1 is DFQATT and CDR2 is SNEGSKA (reference sequence). The CDR3 totals 13 residues.

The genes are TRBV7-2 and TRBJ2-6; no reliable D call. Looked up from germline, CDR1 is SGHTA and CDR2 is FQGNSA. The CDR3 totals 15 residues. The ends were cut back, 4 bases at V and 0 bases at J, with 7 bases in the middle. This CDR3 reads CASSSGYSGANVLTF. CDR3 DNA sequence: TGTGCCAGCAGCTCTGGCTACTCTGGGGCCAACGTCCTGACTTTC.

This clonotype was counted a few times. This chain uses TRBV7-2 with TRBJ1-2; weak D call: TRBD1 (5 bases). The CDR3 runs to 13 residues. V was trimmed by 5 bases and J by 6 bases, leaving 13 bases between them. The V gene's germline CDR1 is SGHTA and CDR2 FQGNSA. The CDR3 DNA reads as TGTGCCAGCAGCCGAGACAGAGCTGATGGCTACACCTTC. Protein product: CASSRDRADGYTF. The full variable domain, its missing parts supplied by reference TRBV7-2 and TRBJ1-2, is GAGVSQSPSNKVTEKGKDVELRCDPISGHTALYWYRQSLGQGLEFLIYFQGNSAPDKSGLPSDRFSAERTGGSVSTLTIQRTQQEDSAVYLCASSRDRADGYTFGSGTRLTVV.

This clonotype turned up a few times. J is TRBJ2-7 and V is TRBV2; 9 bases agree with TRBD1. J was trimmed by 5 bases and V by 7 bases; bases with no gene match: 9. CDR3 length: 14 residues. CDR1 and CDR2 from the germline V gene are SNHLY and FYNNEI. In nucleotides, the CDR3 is TGTGCCAGCACACAGGGGGCAGGGGTGAACGAGCAGTACTTC. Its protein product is CASTQGAGVNEQYF.

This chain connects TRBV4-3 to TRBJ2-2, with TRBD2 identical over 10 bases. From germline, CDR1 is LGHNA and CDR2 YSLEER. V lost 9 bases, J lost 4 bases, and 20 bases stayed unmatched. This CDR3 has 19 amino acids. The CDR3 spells CASSAKIGLAGVGTGELFF. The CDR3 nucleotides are TGCGCCAGTAGCGCCAAGATTGGGCTAGCGGGAGTAGGCACCGGGGAGCTGTTTTTT.